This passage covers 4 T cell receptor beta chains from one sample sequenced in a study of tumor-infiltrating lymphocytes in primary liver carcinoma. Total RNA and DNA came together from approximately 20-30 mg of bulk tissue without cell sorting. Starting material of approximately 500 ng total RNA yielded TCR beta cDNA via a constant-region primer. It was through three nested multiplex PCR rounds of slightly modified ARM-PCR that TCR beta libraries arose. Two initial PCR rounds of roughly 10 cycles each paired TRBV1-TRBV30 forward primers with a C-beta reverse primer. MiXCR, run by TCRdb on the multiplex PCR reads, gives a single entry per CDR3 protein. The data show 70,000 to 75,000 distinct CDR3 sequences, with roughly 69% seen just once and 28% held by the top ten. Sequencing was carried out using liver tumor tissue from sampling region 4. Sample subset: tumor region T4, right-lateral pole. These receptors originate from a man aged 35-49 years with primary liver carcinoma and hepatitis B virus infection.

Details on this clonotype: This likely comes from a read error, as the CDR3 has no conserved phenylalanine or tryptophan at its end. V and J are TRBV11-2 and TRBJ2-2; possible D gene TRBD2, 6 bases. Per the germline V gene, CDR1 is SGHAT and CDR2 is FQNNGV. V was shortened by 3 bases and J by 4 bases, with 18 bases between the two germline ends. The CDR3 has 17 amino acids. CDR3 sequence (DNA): TGTGCCAGCAGCTTTGATCGGGACTGGGTTGGCACCGGGGAGCTGTTTATT. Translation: CASSFDRDWVGTGELFI.

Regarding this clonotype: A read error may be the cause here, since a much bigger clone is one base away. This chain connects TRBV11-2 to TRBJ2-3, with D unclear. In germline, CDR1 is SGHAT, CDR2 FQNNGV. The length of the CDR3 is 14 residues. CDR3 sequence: CASSPPGRADTRYF. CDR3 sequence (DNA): TGTGCCAGCAGCCCCCCGGGCCGGGCAGATACGCGGTATTTT.

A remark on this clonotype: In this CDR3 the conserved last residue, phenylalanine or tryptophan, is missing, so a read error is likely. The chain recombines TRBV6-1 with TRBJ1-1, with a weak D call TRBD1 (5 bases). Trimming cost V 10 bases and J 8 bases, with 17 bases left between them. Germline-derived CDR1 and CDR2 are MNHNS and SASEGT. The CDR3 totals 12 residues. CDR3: CATSGQALEAFI. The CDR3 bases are TGTGCCACTTCAGGGCAGGCACTCGAAGCTTTCATT.

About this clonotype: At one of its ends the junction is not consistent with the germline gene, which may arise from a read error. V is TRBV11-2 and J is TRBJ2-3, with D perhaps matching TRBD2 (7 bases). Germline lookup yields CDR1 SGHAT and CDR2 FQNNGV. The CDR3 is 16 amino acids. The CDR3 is CANSPPGGGGIDTQYF. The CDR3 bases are TGTGCCAACAGCCCGCCGGGGGGCGGGGGCATAGATACGCAGTATTTT. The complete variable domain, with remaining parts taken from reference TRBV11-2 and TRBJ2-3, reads EAGVAQSPRYKIIEKRQSVAFWCNPISGHATLYWYQQILGQGPKLLIQFQNNGVVDDSQLPKDRFSAERLKGVDSTLKIQPAKLEDSAVYLCANSPPGGGGIDTQYFGPGTRLTVL.